These T cell receptor beta chains were read from a single sample in a study of blood T cell repertoires in COVID-19. Some clones are missing from TCRdb's copy, which holds only in-frame ones; the method was immunoSEQ multiplex PCR. Found here are 150,000 to 200,000 clones, around 84% of them singletons; the top ten hold approximately 18%. What was sequenced was peripheral blood. These receptors all come from a woman older than 75 with acute or convalescent COVID-19. Each CDR3 is given with its conserved first and last residue. The D gene is left open where the match is weak. Size values are once, few and many counts, or a class for expanded clones, and some rows have none.

>TRBJ1-1|TRBV11-2|.|.
TGTGCCAGCAGCCGGCCGCCCCTCGGACTAGGGAACACTGAAGCTTTCTTT
CASSRPPLGLGNTEAFF
>TRBJ2-7|TRBV3-1/TRBV3-2|TRBD2|.
TGTGCCAGCAGCCCCGGACTAGCGGACGGTATCGAGCAGTACTTC
CASSPGLADGIEQYF
>TRBJ1-1|TRBV28|.|.
TGTGCCAGCAGTTTATTTTCTATAAGGGGCGTCTACCCGCTAGGAAACACTGAAGCTTTCTTT
CASSLFSIRGVYPLGNTEAFF
>TRBJ1-1|TRBV3-1/TRBV3-2|.|.
TGTGCCAGCAGCCAAGGATTACGGACAGTGCAAGAAGCTTTCTTT
CASSQGLRTVQEAFF
>TRBJ2-5|TRBV5-1|.|.
TGCGCCAGCAGCCCCACCTCTGGCGGACAAGAGACCCAGTACTTC
CASSPTSGGQETQYF
>TRBJ1-1|TRBV5-4|.|.
TGTGCCAGCAGCTTGGGTAGGAACACTGAAGCTTTCTTT
CASSLGRNTEAFF
>TRBJ1-1|TRBV6-2/TRBV6-3|.|.
TGTGCCAGCAGTTACTTGGACAGGAACACTGAAGCTTTCTTT
CASSYLDRNTEAFF
>TRBJ2-7|TRBV5-1|TRBD2|.
TGCGCCAGCAGCGTAGCGGGGGGGCCGAGTGAGCAGTACTTC
CASSVAGGPSEQYF
>TRBJ2-3|TRBV23-1|.|.
TGCGCCAGCAGTCAATCGATTTGGCAGGTCAAAACCACAGATACGCAGTATTTT
CASSQSIWQVKTTDTQYF
>TRBJ2-7|TRBV28|.|.
TGTGCCAGCAGTTTACCTTTACAGGGTGCCGAGCAGTACTTC
CASSLPLQGAEQYF
>TRBJ2-3|TRBV29-1|TRBD2|.
TGCAGCGTTGCAGCGGGGCGGGGGAGCACAGATACGCAGTATTTT
CSVAAGRGSTDTQYF
>TRBJ2-7|TRBV23-1|.|once
TGCGCCAGCAGTCAGGTGCTTAGCTCCTACGAGCAGTACTTC
CASSQVLSSYEQYF
>TRBJ2-5|TRBV2|TRBD2|.
TGTGCCAGCAGTGAAGTTGCCCCCGGACTAGCGATACAAGAGACCCAGTACTTC
CASSEVAPGLAIQETQYF
>TRBJ1-5|TRBV5-1|TRBD1|.
TGCGCCAGCAGCCTGACAGGGGGACAGAGGCCCCAGCATTTT
CASSLTGGQRPQHF
>TRBJ1-2|TRBV7-2|TRBD1|.
TGTGCCAGCAGCCCAGGGACAGTCGACTATGGCTACACCTTC
CASSPGTVDYGYTF
>TRBJ1-6|TRBV30|.|.
TGTGCCTGGAGTGCCTTATCATGGGCTAATTCACCCCTCCACTTT
CAWSALSWANSPLHF
>TRBJ2-6|TRBV24-1|.|.
TGTGCCACCAGTGCCTATGGGGCCAACGTCCTGACTTTC
CATSAYGANVLTF
>TRBJ1-1|TRBV9|.|.
TGTGCCAGCAGCGTAGTCACAGGGATGAACACTGAAGCTTTCTTT
CASSVVTGMNTEAFF
>TRBJ2-7|TRBV6-2/TRBV6-3|.|.
TGTGCCAGCAGCCATAGCTCCTACGAGCAGTACTTC
CASSHSSYEQYF
>TRBJ1-2|TRBV5-1|.|.
TGCGCCAGCAGCTTCGACAGCTATGGCTACACCTTC
CASSFDSYGYTF
>TRBJ2-7|TRBV15|.|.
TGTGCCACCAGCGCGACGCCTGAGAGACAGCTAACCTCCTACGAGCAGTACTTC
CATSATPERQLTSYEQYF
>TRBJ2-1|TRBV3-1/TRBV3-2|TRBD1|few
TGTGCCAGCAGCCCGATCCAGGGGGCCCTGTTCTTC
CASSPIQGALFF
>TRBJ2-1|TRBV19|TRBD2|.
TGTGCCAGTAGCACGGGGGGGTTACAAGGTGAGCAGTTCTTC
CASSTGGLQGEQFF
>TRBJ1-6|TRBV4-2|.|.
TGTGCCAGCAGCCGCGACAGGAGCTCCTATAATTCACCCCTCCACTTT
CASSRDRSSYNSPLHF
>TRBJ1-1|TRBV18|.|.
TGTGCCAGCTCACTAACCCTAAAACAGGTGAACACTGAAGCTTTCTTT
CASSLTLKQVNTEAFF
>TRBJ1-5|TRBV5-1|TRBD1|.
TGCGCCAGCAGCGACGGACAGGGGAATCAGCCCCAGCATTTT
CASSDGQGNQPQHF
>TRBJ1-1|TRBV13|TRBD1|.
TGTGCCAGCAGCTCCTACAGGGGGCAGGATACTGAAGCTTTCTTT
CASSSYRGQDTEAFF
>TRBJ1-5|TRBV12-3/TRBV12-4|TRBD1|.
TGTGCCAGCAGGGGACAGGACAATCAGCCCCAGCATTTT
CASRGQDNQPQHF
>TRBJ1-4|TRBV15|.|.
TGTGCCACCAGGAAAGGACTAATCGCCCGAGATGAAAAACTGTTTTTT
CATRKGLIARDEKLFF
>TRBJ1-5|TRBV12-3/TRBV12-4|.|.
TGTGCCAGCAGTCCCTATAGCAATCAGCCCCAGCATTTT
CASSPYSNQPQHF
>TRBJ1-5|TRBV28|.|many
TGTGCCAGCAGCCAGGGAAGGGGCAATCAGCCCCAGCATTTT
CASSQGRGNQPQHF
>TRBJ2-2|TRBV27|TRBD2|.
TGTGCCAGCAGTTTTAGCGGGAGCGGGCCCGGGGAGCTGTTTTTT
CASSFSGSGPGELFF
>TRBJ2-1|TRBV19|.|.
TGTGCCAGTAGTATCGCCAGGGCCGATGAGCAGTTCTTC
CASSIARADEQFF
>TRBJ1-4|TRBV4-1|.|.
TGCGCCAGCAGCCAACCCAGACTCGAGGGTAGCGAAAAACTGTTTTTT
CASSQPRLEGSEKLFF
>TRBJ1-6|TRBV2|TRBD1|.
TGTGCCAGCAGCAAGGACAGGGTTAACTCACCCCTCCACTTT
CASSKDRVNSPLHF
>TRBJ2-7|TRBV5-5|.|.
TGTGCCAGCAGCTTGGCAGCGGGACAGGTACGCTACGAGCAGTACTTC
CASSLAAGQVRYEQYF
>TRBJ1-2|TRBV10-3|TRBD1|.
TGTGCCATCAGTGGGGGACAGAATTTAGCGTATGGCTACACCTTC
CAISGGQNLAYGYTF
>TRBJ1-1|TRBV29-1|.|.
TGCAGCGTCTCGACGGGCACTGAAGCTTTCTTT
CSVSTGTEAFF
>TRBJ1-2|TRBV7-2|.|.
TGTGCCAGCAGCTTAGAACAGGGTAGGGGCTATGGCTACACCTTC
CASSLEQGRGYGYTF
>TRBJ1-1|TRBV7-3|.|.
TGTGCCAGCATCCTTAGCTCAGCCCATAAACGTAACACTGAAGCTTTCTTT
CASILSSAHKRNTEAFF
>TRBJ1-4|TRBV5-1|.|.
TGCGCCAGCAGCTTGGGTACAGGCAGCCACAATGAAAAACTGTTTTTT
CASSLGTGSHNEKLFF
>TRBJ2-4|TRBV19|TRBD2|few
TGTGCCAGTACCGCTGGCGGGACTACCAAAAACATTCAGTACTTC
CASTAGGTTKNIQYF
>TRBJ1-4|TRBV15|.|.
TGTGCCACCAGCAGAGATCGGGGGGCTAATGAAAAACTGTTTTTT
CATSRDRGANEKLFF
>TRBJ1-4|TRBV6-1|.|.
TGTGCCAGCAGTGACAGTTCGCATGAAAAACTGTTTTTT
CASSDSSHEKLFF
>TRBJ2-3|TRBV6-4|.|many
TGTGCCAGCAGCCCAACTCCCGGGACGGGGGCGCAGTATTTT
CASSPTPGTGAQYF